Presented here are 4 T cell receptor beta chains from one specimen sequenced in a study of CD8+CD57+ T cells in acquired aplastic anemia. The study profiled TCR beta VDJ and CDR3 using genomic DNA as template. TCRdb called the reads again in MiXCR, with one record for every CDR3 protein. Among some 42,000 distinct CDR3 sequences listed, approximately 71% were seen once. The source material was sorted CD4+, CD8+, or CD8+CD57+ T cells (not recorded which) from PBMCs. The receptors derive from a human donor in good health, serving as a control.

The V and J genes are TRBV24-1 and TRBJ1-1; no clear D gene. The CDR3 is made up of 13 amino acids. V lost 1 base and J lost 2, with 4 bases in between. Germline V gene sequence: CDR1 KGHDR, CDR2 SFDVKD. Written as DNA, the CDR3 is TGTGCCACCAGTGATTTCTTTAACACTGAAGCTTTCTTT. It is translated as CATSDFFNTEAFF.

This chain joins TRBV7-8 and TRBJ2-7; D gene uncertain. Between the trimmed V and J ends, which lost 6 bases and 0 bases, there was a span of 9 bases. Germline CDR1 reads SGHVS; CDR2 reads FQNEAQ. The CDR3 is 13 amino acids. CDR3 in amino acids: CASSEPSSYEQYF. The CDR3 nucleotides are TGTGCCAGCAGTGAACCCAGCTCCTACGAGCAGTACTTC.

This clonotype rates as medium-sized (0.01 to 0.1%). The chain employs TRBV29-1 and TRBJ1-2; TRBD1 matches 7 bases. The length of the CDR3 is 16 residues. The ends lost 2 bases at V and 3 bases at J; junction bases unmatched: 12. Germline values: CDR1 SQVTM, CDR2 ANQGSEA. CDR3 DNA sequence: TGCAGCGTTGAATATACAGACAGGGACGGACACTATGGCTACACCTTC. Protein sequence: CSVEYTDRDGHYGYTF.

The gene calls are TRBV29-1 and TRBJ1-2; 10 bases align to TRBD1. The germline CDR1 and CDR2 sequences are SQVTM and ANQGSEA. This CDR3 has 13 amino acids. The trim removed 6 bases at V and 9 bases at J, leaving 10 bases unmatched. The CDR3 nucleotides are TGCAGCGTGGAACGACAGGGGGCTGAGCGCTACACCTTC. It encodes CSVERQGAERYTF.